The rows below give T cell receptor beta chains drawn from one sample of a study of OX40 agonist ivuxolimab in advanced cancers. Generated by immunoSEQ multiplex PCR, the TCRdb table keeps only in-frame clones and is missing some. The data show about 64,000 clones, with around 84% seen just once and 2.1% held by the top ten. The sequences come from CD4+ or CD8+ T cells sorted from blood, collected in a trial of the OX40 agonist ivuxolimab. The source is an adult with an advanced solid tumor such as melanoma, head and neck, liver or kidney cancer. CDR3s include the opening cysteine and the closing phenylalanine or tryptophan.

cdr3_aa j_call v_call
CASSTGVYGYTF TRBJ1-2 TRBV28
CASSEWTGADTQYF TRBJ2-3 TRBV28
CASSFALRRGTVRETQYF TRBJ2-5 TRBV7-9
CASSSAGGRPQHF TRBJ1-5 TRBV27
CASSYSQRGHTEAFF TRBJ1-1 TRBV6-5
CASSESGRTYGYTF TRBJ1-2 TRBV10-1
CSARWGRPNTEAFF TRBJ1-1 TRBV29-1
CASSLAGGAGEAFF TRBJ1-1 TRBV28
CASSLGQGGTNYGYTF TRBJ1-2 TRBV7-2
CASQTGNSYEQYF TRBJ2-7 TRBV6-6
CASSRTTNTGELFF TRBJ2-2 TRBV2
CASSPTGKTGELFF TRBJ2-2 TRBV5-5
CASSSGQRNQPQHF TRBJ1-5 TRBV7-9
CASSRTSPSYNEQFF TRBJ2-1 TRBV5-8
CASSLPGTGKGEAFF TRBJ1-1 TRBV5-6
CASSRSTGNMETQYF TRBJ2-5 TRBV7-9
CASSQPLAGSTDTQYF TRBJ2-3 TRBV23-1
CASSVQNRETQYF TRBJ2-5 TRBV7-6
CASSTKTGQSGNTIYF TRBJ1-3 TRBV21-1
CSVSSAGVETQYF TRBJ2-5 TRBV29-1
CASSFGNITRWIITTRGEQYF TRBJ2-7 TRBV12-1
CASSQDGAGPYGYTF TRBJ1-2 TRBV4-1
CASSLGQDQPQHF TRBJ1-5 TRBV5-1
CASSPDRGGAYEQFF TRBJ2-1 TRBV9
CASKAPPRGEKLFF TRBJ1-4 TRBV6-6
CASSLLDYEQYF TRBJ2-7 TRBV28
CASSLRNQETQYF TRBJ2-5 TRBV7-9
CASSVVGQGGETQYF TRBJ2-5 TRBV9
CASSLIAGNTEAFF TRBJ1-1 TRBV7-3
CASSQVGSYGYTF TRBJ1-2 TRBV4-1
CASQRDFFASGYQETQYF TRBJ2-5 TRBV7-9
CASSYVARYEKLFF TRBJ1-4 TRBV6-5
CASSLEVTGELFF TRBJ2-2 TRBV5-8
CASSLLAGVSTGELFF TRBJ2-2 TRBV19
CASSLNRGTEAFF TRBJ1-1 TRBV13
CASSVGTAYEQYF TRBJ2-7 TRBV9
CASSSVREAEAFF TRBJ1-1 TRBV7-8
CASSSRTSYEQYF TRBJ2-7 TRBV6-1
CASTPVAGELFF TRBJ2-2 TRBV6-1
CASSGGTGGNGYTF TRBJ1-2 TRBV2
CASSYSGLNEQFF TRBJ2-1 TRBV28
CASSSGQAKPLHF TRBJ1-6 TRBV5-1
CASSEWTGNQPQHF TRBJ1-5 TRBV2
CASSRDRGVGQPQHF TRBJ1-5 TRBV7-2
CASSLTSALYEQYF TRBJ2-7 TRBV21-1
CAWNREARGTEAFF TRBJ1-1 TRBV30
CASSATSGTSYEQYF TRBJ2-7 TRBV6-1
CASSSGGQIGELFF TRBJ2-2 TRBV5-8
CASSSGQTYGYTF TRBJ1-2 TRBV5-1
CASSRENSGSSYNEQFF TRBJ2-1 TRBV2
CASSLDGRPLRGDYEQYF TRBJ2-7 TRBV7-2
CASSQDGGVSNQPQHF TRBJ1-5 TRBV4-2
CASTTGTFDAEAFF TRBJ1-1 TRBV28
CSSRPRELQYF TRBJ2-5 TRBV20-1
CASRLVRAGTGGSGSNQPQHF TRBJ1-5 TRBV28